The 12 T cell receptor beta chains below all came from one sample that was sequenced in a study of molecular identifiers for immune sequencing clone quantification. Each CDR3 protein is one row after TCRdb ran MiXCR on the PCR reads. The sample contains around 470,000 distinct CDR3 sequences, 25% of which appear only once. Material for sequencing was naive CD8+ T cells from blood, with Jurkat cell RNA spiked in. Subset defined: FACS-sorted CD8+CD4-CCR7+CD45RA+ naive T cells. These receptors were obtained from a human donor in good health. Some libraries in this study had Jurkat cell RNA spiked in.

In this sample, this clonotype turned up many times. V gene TRBV30 combines with J gene TRBJ1-3; D gene ambiguous. The CDR3 totals 13 residues. CDR1 and CDR2 from the germline V gene are GTSNPN and SVGIG (reference sequence). Trimming stripped 5 bases from V and 0 bases from J, with 8 bases between. The CDR3 sequence is CAWESSSGNTIYF. The CDR3 DNA is TGTGCCTGGGAATCGAGCTCTGGAAACACCATATATTTT.

This clonotype was counted only a few times. CDR3 nucleotide sequence: TGCGCCAGCAGCCAAGCTCAGGAGAACACAGATACGCAGTATTTT. Translating it yields CASSQAQENTDTQYF. This chain links TRBV4-1 with TRBJ2-3, with unresolved D. CDR3 length equals 15 residues. Germline CDR1 and CDR2: MGHRA and YSYEKL. Trimming pared 1 base from V and 2 bases from J, leaving 10 bases between.

Details on this clonotype: This may stem from a read error, because a much larger clone lies one nucleotide away. CDR3 nucleotide sequence: TGTGCCAGCAGCTTGGAGGCATACTATGGCTACACCTTC. It encodes CASSLEAYYGYTF. This chain joins TRBV5-5 and TRBJ1-2; D is ambiguous. The CDR3 loop spans 13 amino acids. Germline V gene data show CDR1 as SGHKS and CDR2 as YYEKEE (reference sequence). V shed 0 bases and J shed 3 bases, with 6 bases lying between them.

V gene TRBV7-9 combines with J gene TRBJ2-7; 12 bases are shared with TRBD1. In germline, CDR1 is SEHNR, CDR2 FQNEAQ (reference sequence). J gave up 7 bases and V 4 bases, and 11 bases lay outside the gene matches. The CDR3 has 16 residues. The DNA of the CDR3 is TGTGCCAGCAGCTACAACCCGGGACAGGGGGCGGGGGAGCAGTACTTC. It is translated as CASSYNPGQGAGEQYF.

Regarding this clonotype: Its ends do not fully match the called genes, so a read error is possible. The genes are TRBV4-3 and TRBJ2-6, with D possibly being TRBD2 (7 bases). Germline values: CDR1 LGHNA, CDR2 YSLEER. This CDR3 is built from 19 residues. The CDR3 reads CASSPGGPFIFSGVNVLTF. In nucleotides, the CDR3 is TGCGCCAGCAGCCCGGGGGGCCCCTTTATATTCTCTGGGGTCAACGTCCTGACTTTC.

This clonotype has more than one count but fewer than ten. The V and J genes are TRBV7-9 and TRBJ2-1; D gene ambiguous. CDR1 and CDR2 (germline): SEHNR, FQNEAQ (reference sequence). V lost 6 bases, J lost 7 bases, and 13 bases lay in between. The CDR3 length is 13 residues. The CDR3 is CASRIAGWNEQFF. For the CDR3, the DNA is TGTGCCAGCAGAATAGCCGGCTGGAATGAGCAGTTCTTC. Variable domain in full (rest from reference TRBV7-9 and TRBJ2-1): DTGVSQNPRHKITKRGQNVTFRCDPISEHNRLYWYRQTLGQGPEFLTYFQNEAQLEKSRLLSDRFSAERPKGSFSTLEIQRTEQGDSAMYLCASRIAGWNEQFFGPGTRLTVL.

About this clonotype: A much bigger clone sits one base away, suggesting this may be a read error. The chain recombines TRBV30 with TRBJ2-7; D perhaps matches TRBD1 (6 bases). Germline V lookup: CDR1 GTSNPN, CDR2 SVGIG (reference sequence). The CDR3 totals 12 residues. The ends were cut back, 3 bases at V and 4 bases at J, with 10 bases in the middle. The chain's CDR3 is CAWSRDKYEQYF. CDR3 coding DNA: TGTGCCTGGAGCCGGGACAAATACGAGCAGTACTTC.

This chain connects TRBV29-1 to TRBJ1-4, with TRBD1 matching over 7 bases. V was pared by 4 bases and J by 8 bases, with 10 bases of the junction left unmatched. CDR1 is SQVTM, CDR2 ANQGSEA, per germline. CDR3 length: 14 amino acids. The CDR3, as DNA: TGCAGCGTTGTAGATCTGGCAGGGGGGGAAAAACTGTTTTTT. Translated, it gives CSVVDLAGGEKLFF.

This clonotype turned up a few times. Possible read error: a much larger clone is one base away. This chain links TRBV4-1 with TRBJ1-1; D is ambiguous. Germline values: CDR1 MGHRA, CDR2 YSYEKL. CDR3 length equals 15 residues. The CDR3 coding sequence is TGCGCCTGCAGCCAAGTCGGCAGAGAGAACACTGAAGCTTTCTTT. Amino acids: CACSQVGRENTEAFF.

Only a few counts were recorded for this clonotype. This sequence joins TRBV20-1 and TRBJ1-1; D unresolved. Per the germline V gene, CDR1 is DFQATT and CDR2 is SNEGSKA (reference sequence). The CDR3 length is 15 residues. The germline V and J ends were trimmed by 4 bases and 5 bases, with 20 bases remaining between them. This chain's CDR3 is CSAKTPDWGGTEAFF. The CDR3 bases are TGCAGTGCTAAAACCCCCGACTGGGGTGGGACTGAAGCTTTCTTT.

The table lists this clonotype with many counts. The rearrangement uses TRBV7-6 and TRBJ1-1, with no clear D. CDR1 is SGHVS, CDR2 FNYEAQ, per germline. The germline V and J ends were trimmed by 4 bases and 3 bases, with 9 bases remaining between them. This CDR3 is built from 13 residues. For the CDR3, the DNA is TGTGCCAGCAGCTATGACGGGGACACTGAAGCTTTCTTT. Amino acid sequence: CASSYDGDTEAFF.

The chain employs TRBV24-1 and TRBJ2-5, with TRBD1 matching over 11 bases. The CDR3 totals 16 residues. Trimming at V came to 3 bases and at J to 5 bases, leaving 7 bases not matched to a gene. Germline lookup yields CDR1 KGHDR and CDR2 SFDVKD. CDR3: CATSDRDRGGMETQYF. CDR3 in DNA: TGTGCCACCAGTGATAGGGACAGGGGGGGGATGGAGACCCAGTACTTC.